This entry lists 20 T cell receptor beta chains sequenced from one sample in a study of blood T cell repertoires in COVID-19. Sequencing used immunoSEQ multiplex PCR; TCRdb keeps in-frame clones, though not all of them. The sample includes tens of thousands of clones, about 74% of them seen just once. Input material: peripheral blood. The receptors come from a man between 65 and 85 years old with COVID-19, enrolled during active disease.

This clone was seen more than once but under ten times. The gene calls are TRBV30 and TRBJ1-1; D ambiguous. The germline V and J ends were trimmed by 5 bases and 5 bases, with 15 bases remaining between them. The germline V gene encodes CDR1 GTSNPN and CDR2 SVGIG (reference sequence). CDR3 length: 13 residues. Here the CDR3 DNA reads TGTGCCTGGCGGACTACGGGATGGACTGAAGCTTTCTTT. Translation: CAWRTTGWTEAFF. Full variable domain (missing parts from reference TRBV30 and TRBJ1-1): SQTIHQWPATLVQPVGSPLSLECTVEGTSNPNLYWYRQAAGRGLQLLFYSVGIGQISSEVPQNLSASRPQDRQFILSSKKLLLSDSGFYLCAWRTTGWTEAFFGQGTRLTVV.

V usage is TRBV5-4 and J usage is TRBJ1-1, with D hard to call. V dropped 0 bases and J dropped 4 bases, with 13 bases sitting between them. The CDR3 sequence is 15 residues long. The V gene's germline CDR1 is SGHNT and CDR2 YYREEE (reference sequence). CDR3 region: CASSLELRGFTEAFF. CDR3 in DNA: TGTGCCAGCAGCTTGGAGTTGCGGGGTTTCACTGAAGCTTTCTTT.

The gene calls are TRBV24-1 and TRBJ2-7, with TRBD1 as a possible D gene (5 bases). The germline gives CDR1 KGHDR, CDR2 SFDVKD. This CDR3 contains 13 residues. The V gene lost 3 bases and the J gene lost 6 bases, with 11 bases spanning the gap. CDR3 sequence (DNA): TGTGCCACCAGTGATGTCAGAAGGGGCGAGCAGTACTTC. The encoded protein is CATSDVRRGEQYF.

The chain carries TRBV11-3 and TRBJ2-1; 12 nucleotides line up with TRBD2. The junction had 1 base not matched to a gene; V was cut back by 3 bases and J by 7 bases. CDR3 length: 14 amino acids. Germline lookup yields CDR1 SGHNT and CDR2 YENEEA. The CDR3 sequence: CASSFGLAGNEQFF. The CDR3 coding sequence is TGTGCCAGCAGCTTTGGACTAGCGGGAAATGAGCAGTTCTTC.

This chain links TRBV20-1 with TRBJ2-3, with D maybe TRBD1 (6 bases). Germline V gives CDR1 DFQATT, CDR2 SNEGSKA (reference sequence). There are 11 residues in the CDR3. CDR3 coding DNA: TGCAGGCCAACAGGGTCAGATACGCAGTATTTT. This translates into CRPTGSDTQYF.

This clone was found a few times. The chain employs TRBV7-3 and TRBJ1-1; perhaps TRBD1 as D (5 bases). Trimming stripped 0 bases from V and 3 bases from J, with 14 bases between. CDR3 length equals 16 residues. In germline, CDR1 is SGHTA, CDR2 FQGTGA. In DNA form, the CDR3 reads TGTGCCAGCAGCTTAACGAGGGTCGGGGGAGACACTGAAGCTTTCTTT. Protein product: CASSLTRVGGDTEAFF. Full variable domain (rest looked up from reference TRBV7-3 and TRBJ1-1): GAGVSQTPSNKVTEKGKYVELRCDPISGHTALYWYRQSLGQGPEFLIYFQGTGAADDSGLPNDRFFAVRPEGSVSTLKIQRTERGDSAVYLCASSLTRVGGDTEAFFGQGTRLTVV.

This chain links TRBV19 with TRBJ1-1; TRBD1 matches 12 bases. V trimming: 5 bases; J trimming: 4 bases; junction bases outside the gene matches: 11. CDR1 LNHDA and CDR2 SQIVND come from the germline V gene (reference sequence). This CDR3 has 17 amino acids. The DNA of the CDR3 is TGTGCCAGTAGTTTCCGGGACAGGGGGCGCCGGGTCACTGAAGCTTTCTTT. Its translation: CASSFRDRGRRVTEAFF.

The V gene is TRBV10-3, the J gene TRBJ1-2; D might be TRBD1 (5 bases). CDR1 and CDR2 from the germline V gene are ENHRY and SYGVKD. CDR3 size: 15 residues. Trimming removed 3 bases at V and 4 bases at J, with 15 bases between. CDR3 sequence reads: CAISESQGRGYGYTF. CDR3 DNA sequence: TGTGCCATCAGTGAATCCCAGGGTCGCGGCTATGGCTACACCTTC.

The chain has TRBV5-1 and TRBJ1-2; 9 bases match TRBD1. V lost 4 bases, J lost 2 bases, and 6 bases stayed unmatched. Germline CDR1 SGHRS, CDR2 YFSETQ. The CDR3 covers 15 residues. CDR3 sequence (DNA): TGCGCCAGCAGCCGGACAGGGGACTACAACTATGGCTACACCTTC. Amino acid sequence: CASSRTGDYNYGYTF.

The chain carries TRBV9 and TRBJ2-2; 10 nucleotides line up with TRBD2. The CDR3 runs 17 residues. CDR1 is SGDLS, CDR2 YYNGEE, per germline. Trimming at V came to 4 bases and at J to 2 bases, leaving 8 bases not matched to a gene. CDR3 amino acids: CASSSHRTSGNTGELFF. In DNA form, the CDR3 reads TGTGCCAGCAGCTCCCACCGGACTAGCGGTAACACCGGGGAGCTGTTTTTT.

This clone turned up a few times. V gene TRBV12-3 or TRBV12-4 combines with J gene TRBJ1-3, with D perhaps matching TRBD1 (5 bases). V was pared by 6 bases and J by 1 base, with 7 bases between. This CDR3 is built from 13 residues. The CDR3 loop reads CASRQDSGNTIYF. The CDR3 nucleotides read TGTGCCAGCAGACAGGATTCTGGAAACACCATATATTTT.

This clone was seen a single time. V usage is TRBV6-4 and J usage is TRBJ2-3; 7 bases align to TRBD1. V shed 5 bases, J shed 4 bases, and the junction held 12 bases outside the gene matches. This CDR3 is 16 amino acids long. Germline V CDR1 and CDR2: MRHNA, SNTAGT. CDR3 region: CASSPTTGLIADTQYF. The CDR3 bases are TGTGCCAGCAGTCCAACGACAGGGTTAATAGCAGATACGCAGTATTTT.

This clone was counted a single time. The gene calls are TRBV4-1 and TRBJ1-1, with a possible D match to TRBD1 (6 bases). The CDR3 runs 14 residues. V gave up 4 bases and J gave up 5 bases, with 14 bases separating them. Germline loops: CDR1 MGHRA, CDR2 YSYEKL. The CDR3 spells CASSRGRGGTEAFF. In nucleotides, the CDR3 is TGCGCCAGCAGCCGGGGGCGGGGGGGTACTGAAGCTTTCTTT.

This clone appeared a few times. J is TRBJ1-3 and V is TRBV19, with 7 bases matching TRBD1. The CDR3 totals 15 residues. V lost 5 bases to trimming and J lost 2 bases; unmatched junction nucleotides: 6. CDR1 and CDR2 from the germline V gene are LNHDA and SQIVND (reference sequence). CDR3 region: CASSPRDRAGNTIYF. The CDR3 region has the DNA TGTGCCAGTAGTCCCCGGGACAGAGCTGGAAACACCATATATTTT. Complete variable domain (other parts from reference TRBV19 and TRBJ1-3): DGGITQSPKYLFRKEGQNVTLSCEQNLNHDAMYWYRQDPGQGLRLIYYSQIVNDFQKGDIAEGYSVSREKKESFPLTVTSAQKNPTAFYLCASSPRDRAGNTIYFGEGSWLTVV.

This clone was seen more than once but under ten times. J is TRBJ2-4 and V is TRBV7-9, with D possibly being TRBD1 (6 bases). Germline V gives CDR1 SEHNR, CDR2 FQNEAQ (reference sequence). This CDR3 spans 12 amino acids. Trimming shortened V by 4 bases and J by 8 bases, and 9 bases separated the two germline ends. The CDR3 spells CASSSGQHIQYF. The CDR3 nucleotides are TGTGCCAGCAGCTCCGGACAGCACATTCAGTACTTC.

V usage is TRBV6-2 or TRBV6-3 and J usage is TRBJ1-1; D is ambiguous. The V end was cut by 6 bases, the J end by 1 base, with 12 bases between. The CDR3 loop spans 14 amino acids. Germline V gene sequence: CDR1 MNHEY, CDR2 SVGEGT. The CDR3 sequence is CASSIVGKNTEAFF. In DNA form, the CDR3 reads TGTGCCAGCAGCATCGTCGGGAAGAACACTGAAGCTTTCTTT.

This rearrangement joins TRBV3-1 (or the pseudogene TRBV3-2) to TRBJ2-1, with 7 nucleotides matching TRBD2. The CDR3 spans 14 residues. The junction had 6 bases not matched to a gene; V was cut back by 0 bases and J by 10 bases. Germline CDR1 and CDR2: LGHDT and YNNKEL (reference sequence). The CDR3 is CASSQDLAGEEQFF. The CDR3 DNA sequence: TGTGCCAGCAGCCAAGATTTGGCGGGGGAAGAGCAGTTCTTC.

This clone was detected once. The CDR3 spells CASSSKLTGAHSPLHF. The CDR3 region has the DNA TGTGCCAGCAGCAGCAAACTCACAGGGGCTCATTCACCCCTCCACTTT. The genes are TRBV3-1 (or the pseudogene TRBV3-2) and TRBJ1-6; 7 bases align to TRBD1. V gave up 5 bases and J gave up 8 bases; unmatched junction bases: 12. CDR1 and CDR2 (germline): LGHDT, YNNKEL (reference sequence). The CDR3 is made up of 16 amino acids.

In nucleotides, the CDR3 is TGTGCCAGCAGCTTGAACGGAGAGACCCAGTACTTC. As protein: CASSLNGETQYF. The rearrangement uses TRBV5-6 and TRBJ2-5; D is ambiguous. Trimming left V 1 base short and J 4 bases short, with 5 bases between. From germline, CDR1 is SGHDT and CDR2 YYEEEE. The CDR3 runs to 12 residues.

This clone was detected a few times. The rearrangement joins TRBV4-1 to TRBJ1-5; no clear D gene. The CDR3 is 17 residues long. Trimming cost V 1 base and J 6 bases, with 19 bases left between them. Germline CDR1 reads MGHRA; CDR2 reads YSYEKL. CDR3 DNA: TGCGCCAGCAGCCAAGCAGACGGGGTCTTTCTGTCTCAGCCCCAGCATTTT. It encodes CASSQADGVFLSQPQHF.